A single sample is the source of the 21 T cell receptor beta chains below, sequenced in a study of T cells in narcolepsy. The table came from immunoSEQ multiplex PCR; TCRdb's copy has only in-frame clones and leaves some out. Altogether about 15,000 clones are present, about 85% being singletons, with the ten largest covering over 30%. Sequencing was carried out using memory (CD45RA-) CD4+ T cells from blood. The receptors originated from a human donor in good health.

This clone has a handful of counts. The genes are TRBV6-1 and TRBJ2-4, with TRBD1 matching 10 bases. Trimming at V came to 4 bases and at J to 6 bases, leaving 6 bases not matched to a gene. CDR1 is MNHNS and CDR2 is SASEGT in the germline V gene. The CDR3 sequence is 15 residues long. The CDR3 loop reads CASSGTGGDLNIQYF. The CDR3 bases are TGTGCCAGCAGTGGGACAGGGGGAGATTTAAACATTCAGTACTTC.

This chain links TRBV7-2 with TRBJ2-3; TRBD2 agrees at 13 bases. Germline V lookup: CDR1 SGHTA, CDR2 FQGNSA. CDR3 length: 15 amino acids. Trimming cost V 5 bases and J 8 bases; bases outside gene matches: 7. This CDR3 is CASSLGLAGPATQYF. The CDR3 DNA follows: TGTGCCAGCAGCCTGGGACTAGCGGGGCCAGCTACGCAGTATTTT.

The V call is TRBV4-3, the J call TRBJ2-1, with D possibly being TRBD1 (6 bases). CDR1 and CDR2 from the germline V gene are LGHNA and YSLEER. V shed 5 bases and J shed 13 bases, with 18 bases lying between them. This CDR3 has 13 amino acids. DNA for the CDR3: TGCGCCAGCAGCTCAAACAGGGAAACTAGACAGTTCTTC. Translated: CASSSNRETRQFF.

The J gene is TRBJ1-5, the V gene TRBV9, with a tentative D call TRBD1 (5 bases). The CDR3 is 15 residues long. V was trimmed by 4 bases and J by 4 bases, leaving 15 bases between them. Germline V gene lookup returns CDR1 SGDLS and CDR2 YYNGEE. CDR3 in DNA: TGTGCCAGCAGCCCGCAAGGGGCAGCGAATCAGCCCCAGCATTTT. Its translation is CASSPQGAANQPQHF.

V gene TRBV4-1 combines with J gene TRBJ2-7; TRBD2 matches 11 bases. Germline-derived CDR1 and CDR2 are MGHRA and YSYEKL. Trimming removed 2 bases from V and 1 base from J; junction bases left unmatched: 1. The CDR3 has 15 residues. CDR3 bases: TGCGCCAGCAGCCAAAGACTAGCGGGATCCTACGAGCAGTACTTC. It yields the protein CASSQRLAGSYEQYF.

This chain uses TRBV9 with TRBJ1-6; D not certain. Germline CDR1 SGDLS, CDR2 YYNGEE. The V gene lost 7 bases and the J gene lost 5 bases, with 10 bases spanning the gap. The CDR3 is 13 residues long. The CDR3 is CASSLSDNSPLHF. CDR3 DNA sequence: TGTGCCAGCTCCCTCTCAGATAATTCACCCCTCCACTTT.

V gene TRBV6-5 combines with J gene TRBJ2-3, with a weak D call TRBD1 (5 bases). Germline-derived CDR1 and CDR2 are MNHEY and SVGAGI. CDR3 length equals 15 residues. V lost 5 bases and J lost 3, with 15 bases in between. The CDR3 DNA is TGTGCCAGCAGTACCCGACAGCTTAAAACAGATACGCAGTATTTT. Translated, it gives CASSTRQLKTDTQYF.

The DNA of the CDR3 is TGCGCCAGCAGCCCCTTGGACAGAACCTACGAGCAGTACTTC. It encodes CASSPLDRTYEQYF. This sequence joins TRBV4-3 and TRBJ2-7; D is perhaps TRBD1 (6 bases). The CDR3 spans 14 residues. Trimming cost V 4 bases and J 2 bases, with 12 bases left between them. Germline V gives CDR1 LGHNA, CDR2 YSLEER.

The chain couples TRBV7-2 to TRBJ1-2; D possibly corresponds to TRBD1 (5 bases). Trimming took 0 bases from V and 0 from J, leaving 11 bases between them. The CDR3 extends over 16 amino acids. Germline V gene lookup returns CDR1 SGHTA and CDR2 FQGNSA. CDR3 sequence: CASSLARGNTNYGYTF. DNA for the CDR3: TGTGCCAGCAGCTTAGCGAGGGGAAATACTAACTATGGCTACACCTTC. The full variable domain, with the rest looked up from reference TRBV7-2 and TRBJ1-2, is GAGVSQSPSNKVTEKGKDVELRCDPISGHTALYWYRQSLGQGLEFLIYFQGNSAPDKSGLPSDRFSAERTGGSVSTLTIQRTQQEDSAVYLCASSLARGNTNYGYTFGSGTRLTVV.

About this clone: One end of the junction is discordant with germline, which a read error may explain. The chain is built from TRBV7-6 and TRBJ1-4; no definite D call. Germline-derived CDR1 and CDR2 are SGHVS and FNYEAQ. The CDR3 covers 15 residues. CDR3 loop: CTSSPGLATNEKLFF. CDR3 DNA: TGTACCAGCAGCCCGGGCCTTGCAACTAATGAAAAACTGTTTTTT.

The CDR3 reads CASSRQEASYEQYF. DNA of the CDR3: TGTGCCAGTAGTCGACAGGAGGCTTCCTACGAGCAGTACTTC. This chain uses TRBV19 with TRBJ2-5; perhaps TRBD1 as D (6 bases). The assigned J gene may be wrong: the sequence end matches TRBJ2-7 better. CDR3 size: 14 residues. Germline V gives CDR1 LNHDA, CDR2 SQIVND (reference sequence).

V gene TRBV6-1 combines with J gene TRBJ2-5; 13 bases agree with TRBD2. V lost 6 bases to trimming and J lost 1 base; unmatched junction nucleotides: 2. The CDR3 spans 15 residues. Germline CDR1 MNHNS, CDR2 SASEGT. The CDR3 protein is CASRTSGGAQETQYF. The CDR3 coding sequence is TGTGCCAGCAGAACTAGCGGGGGGGCCCAAGAGACCCAGTACTTC.

The chain employs TRBV10-3 and TRBJ2-3, with 7 bases aligning to TRBD2. The CDR3 length is 16 residues. Losses at the gene ends were 3 bases for V and 1 base for J; bases not matched to a gene: 7. Per germline, CDR1 ENHRY and CDR2 SYGVKD. In nucleotides, the CDR3 is TGTGCCATCAGTGAAAATTCGGCGGGGGGCACAGATACGCAGTATTTT. Translated, it gives CAISENSAGGTDTQYF.

The CDR3 DNA follows: TGTGCCAGCAGCCTCTTTGGACTAGGGGAGGCCGGGGAGCTGTTTTTT. It translates to CASSLFGLGEAGELFF. The chain uses TRBV7-2 and TRBJ2-2; 7 positions agree with TRBD2. Germline V gene sequence: CDR1 SGHTA, CDR2 FQGNSA. V lost 5 bases to trimming and J lost 6 bases; unmatched junction nucleotides: 12. The CDR3 has 16 amino acids. Supplemented by reference TRBV7-2 and TRBJ2-2, the full variable domain reads GAGVSQSPSNKVTEKGKDVELRCDPISGHTALYWYRQSLGQGLEFLIYFQGNSAPDKSGLPSDRFSAERTGGSVSTLTIQRTQQEDSAVYLCASSLFGLGEAGELFFGEGSRLTVL.

J is TRBJ2-7 and V is TRBV9; perhaps D is TRBD1 or TRBD2 (5 bases each). Trimming removed 2 bases at V and 2 bases at J, with 14 bases between. CDR1 and CDR2 from the germline V gene are SGDLS and YYNGEE. The length of the CDR3 is 15 residues. CDR3 in DNA: TGTGCCAGCAGCGTGGGGGACGGGACCACCTACGAGCAGTACTTC. Its translation is CASSVGDGTTYEQYF.

The rearrangement links TRBV29-1 to TRBJ2-7; D is unresolved. Germline V gene data show CDR1 as SQVTM and CDR2 as ANQGSEA. The CDR3 totals 11 residues. V lost 4 bases and J 2 bases, leaving 6 bases between the germline ends. CDR3 DNA: TGCAGCGTTGGGAGTACCTACGAGCAGTACTTC. Its translation is CSVGSTYEQYF.

This chain joins TRBV12-5 and TRBJ2-3, with D possibly TRBD1 on 5 matching bases. The CDR3 consists of 18 residues. Germline lookup yields CDR1 LGHNT and CDR2 FRNRAP. V gave up 5 bases and J gave up 0 bases, with 21 bases separating them. The CDR3: CASGITPDGHHSTDTQYF. DNA of the CDR3: TGTGCTAGTGGTATCACGCCGGACGGACACCATAGCACAGATACGCAGTATTTT.

The chain joins TRBV6-6 to TRBJ1-6, with TRBD1 matching over 7 bases. The CDR3 runs 16 residues. Germline V gene sequence: CDR1 MNHNY, CDR2 SVGAGI (reference sequence). The trim removed 6 bases at V and 0 bases at J, leaving 5 bases unmatched. The CDR3 is CASRSTGSSYNSPLHF. For the CDR3, the DNA is TGTGCCAGCAGATCGACAGGGAGCTCCTATAATTCACCCCTCCACTTT.

The J gene is TRBJ2-2, the V gene TRBV6-4; TRBD2 aligns across 7 bases. V lost 3 bases and J lost 5; bases outside the gene matches: 0. The germline V gene has CDR1 MRHNA and CDR2 SNTAGT. The CDR3 consists of 13 residues. In DNA, the CDR3 is TGTGCCAGCAGTGAGCGGGAGACCGGGGAGCTGTTTTTT. Its translation: CASSERETGELFF.

V and J are TRBV27 and TRBJ1-6, with 8 bases fitting TRBD1. The V gene end was trimmed by 4 bases and the J gene end by 14 bases; junction bases not matched to a gene: 10. The CDR3 covers 14 residues. In germline, CDR1 is MNHEY, CDR2 SMNVEV (reference sequence). The DNA for the CDR3 is TGTGCCAGCAGTTCCGGGACAGGCCCCAGGTCCCTCCACTTT. Translation: CASSSGTGPRSLHF.

This rearrangement joins TRBV4-3 to TRBJ1-6, with TRBD1 matching over 11 bases. The CDR3 length is 17 residues. Germline V lookup: CDR1 LGHNA, CDR2 YSLEER. V lost 0 bases and J lost 9; bases outside the gene matches: 7. The CDR3 DNA sequence: TGCGCCAGCAGCCAAGAATTGGTCGGGACAGGGGGTTCACCCCTCCACTTT. Its protein is CASSQELVGTGGSPLHF.